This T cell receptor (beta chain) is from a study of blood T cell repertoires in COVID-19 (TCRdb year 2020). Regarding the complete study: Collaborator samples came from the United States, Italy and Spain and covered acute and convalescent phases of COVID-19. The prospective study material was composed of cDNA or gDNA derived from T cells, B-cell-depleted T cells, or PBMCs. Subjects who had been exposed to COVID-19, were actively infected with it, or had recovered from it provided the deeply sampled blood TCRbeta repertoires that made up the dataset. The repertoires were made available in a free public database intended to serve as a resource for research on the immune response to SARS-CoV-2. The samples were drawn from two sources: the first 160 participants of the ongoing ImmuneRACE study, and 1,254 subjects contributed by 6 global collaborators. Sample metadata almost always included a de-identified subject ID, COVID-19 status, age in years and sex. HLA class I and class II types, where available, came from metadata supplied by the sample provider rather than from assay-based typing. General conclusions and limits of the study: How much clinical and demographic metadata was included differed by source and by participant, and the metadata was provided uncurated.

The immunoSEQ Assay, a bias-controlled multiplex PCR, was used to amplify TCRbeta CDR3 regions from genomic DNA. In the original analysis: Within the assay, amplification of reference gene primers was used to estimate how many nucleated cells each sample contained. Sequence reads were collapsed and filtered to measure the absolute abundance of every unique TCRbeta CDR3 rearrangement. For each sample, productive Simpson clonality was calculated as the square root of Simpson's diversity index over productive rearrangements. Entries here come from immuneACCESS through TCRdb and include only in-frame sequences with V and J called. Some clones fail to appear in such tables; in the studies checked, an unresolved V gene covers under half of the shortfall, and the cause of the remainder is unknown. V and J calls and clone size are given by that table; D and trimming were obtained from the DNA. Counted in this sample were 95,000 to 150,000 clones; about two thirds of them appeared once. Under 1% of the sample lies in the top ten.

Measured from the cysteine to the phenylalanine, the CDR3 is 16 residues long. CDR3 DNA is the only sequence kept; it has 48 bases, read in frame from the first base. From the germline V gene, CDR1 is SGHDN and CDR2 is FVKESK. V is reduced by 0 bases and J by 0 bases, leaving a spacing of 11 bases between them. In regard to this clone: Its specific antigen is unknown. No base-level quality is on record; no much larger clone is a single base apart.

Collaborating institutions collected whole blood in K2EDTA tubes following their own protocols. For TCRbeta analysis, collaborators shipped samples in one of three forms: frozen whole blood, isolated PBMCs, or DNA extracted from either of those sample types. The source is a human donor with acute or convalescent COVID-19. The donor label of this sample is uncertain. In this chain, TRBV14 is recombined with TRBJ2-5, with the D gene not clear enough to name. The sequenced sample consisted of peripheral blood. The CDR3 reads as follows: CASSQDLLDYQETQYF. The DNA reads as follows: TGTGCCAGCAGCCAAGATTTGCTAGATTACCAAGAGACCCAGTACTTC.